This record concerns one T cell receptor (beta chain) sequence. The entry originates in a study of blood T cell repertoires in COVID-19. Here immunoSEQ multiplex PCR was the method, and the copy in TCRdb shows in-frame clones only, minus some. The sample shows 20,000 or so clones, roughly 87% of them seen only once. The length of the CDR3 is 16 residues. Losses at the gene ends were 0 bases for V and 4 bases for J; bases not matched to a gene: 6. Germline CDR1 reads SGHRS; CDR2 reads YFSETQ. The receptor comes from a human donor with active COVID-19. The donor label of this sample is uncertain. The chain recombines TRBV5-1 with TRBJ2-1; TRBD2 matches 8 bases. What was sequenced was peripheral blood. The CDR3 region has the DNA TGCGCCAGCAGCTTGGAGTTAGCGGGATCTTACAATGAGCAGTTCTTC. Translated: CASSLELAGSYNEQFF. Full variable domain (remainder filled in from reference TRBV5-1 and TRBJ2-1): KAGVTQTPRYLIKTRGQQVTLSCSPISGHRSVSWYQQTPGQGLQFLFEYFSETQRNKGNFPGRFSGRQFSNSRSEMNVSTLELGDSALYLCASSLELAGSYNEQFFGPGTRLTVL.